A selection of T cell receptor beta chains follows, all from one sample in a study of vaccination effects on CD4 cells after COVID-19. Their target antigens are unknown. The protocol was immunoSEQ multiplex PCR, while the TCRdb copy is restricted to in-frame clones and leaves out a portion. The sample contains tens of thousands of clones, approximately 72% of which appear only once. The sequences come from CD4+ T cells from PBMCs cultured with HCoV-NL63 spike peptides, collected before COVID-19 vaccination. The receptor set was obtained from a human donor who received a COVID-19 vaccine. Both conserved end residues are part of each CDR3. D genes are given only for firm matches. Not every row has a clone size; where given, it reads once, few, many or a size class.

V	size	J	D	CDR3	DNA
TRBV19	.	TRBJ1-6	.	CASSIRVKGRSPLHF	TGTGCCAGTAGTATAAGGGTGAAGGGGCGTTCACCCCTCCACTTT
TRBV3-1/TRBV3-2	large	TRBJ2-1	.	CASSQDGSRPEQFF	TGTGCCAGCAGCCAAGATGGGTCCCGTCCTGAGCAGTTCTTC
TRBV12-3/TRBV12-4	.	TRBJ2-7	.	CASSPDSYEQYF	TGTGCCAGCAGCCCGGACAGTTACGAGCAGTACTTC
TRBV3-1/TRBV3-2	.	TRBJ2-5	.	CASSQVETQYF	TGTGCCAGCAGCCAAGTGGAGACCCAGTACTTC
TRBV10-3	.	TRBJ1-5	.	CAISEMVGGGNQPQHF	TGTGCCATCAGTGAAATGGTCGGAGGCGGCAATCAGCCCCAGCATTTT
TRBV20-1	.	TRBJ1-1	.	CSARVLTEAFF	TGCAGTGCTAGGGTGTTAACTGAAGCTTTCTTT
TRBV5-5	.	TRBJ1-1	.	CASSWDLGVTEAFF	TGTGCCAGCAGCTGGGATCTCGGTGTCACTGAAGCTTTCTTT
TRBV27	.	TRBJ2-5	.	CASSSKPFTQETQYF	TGTGCCAGCAGTTCCAAACCCTTTACACAAGAGACCCAGTACTTC
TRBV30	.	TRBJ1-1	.	CAWSTRGWAEAFF	TGTGCCTGGAGTACCCGGGGTTGGGCTGAAGCTTTCTTT
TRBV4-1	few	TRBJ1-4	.	CASSQGEPTRVNEKLFF	TGCGCCAGCAGCCAAGGGGAACCGACAAGAGTTAATGAAAAACTGTTTTTT
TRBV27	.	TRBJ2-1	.	CASSWDGYNEQFF	TGTGCCAGCAGTTGGGATGGCTACAATGAGCAGTTCTTC
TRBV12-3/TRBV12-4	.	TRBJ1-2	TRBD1	CASSFDRVGGYTF	TGTGCCAGCAGCTTCGACAGGGTGGGAGGCTACACCTTC
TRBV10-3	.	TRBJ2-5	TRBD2	CAISSLGTSGGPRYF	TGTGCCATCAGTTCTCTCGGGACTAGCGGGGGTCCGAGGTACTTC
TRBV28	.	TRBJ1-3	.	CASSLSIQGGNTIYF	TGTGCCAGCAGTTTATCGATACAGGGAGGAAACACCATATATTTT
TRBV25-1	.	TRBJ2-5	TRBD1	CASSRRQGAAETQYF	TGTGCCAGCAGTCGGCGACAGGGGGCGGCGGAGACCCAGTACTTC
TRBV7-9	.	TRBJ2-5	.	CASSLAGETQYF	TGTGCCAGCAGCTTAGCCGGCGAGACCCAGTACTTC
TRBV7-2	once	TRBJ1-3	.	CASSLPNSGNTIYF	TGTGCCAGCAGCTTACCAAACTCTGGAAACACCATATATTTT
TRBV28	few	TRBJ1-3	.	CASSSPGRLSGNTIYF	TGTGCCAGCAGTTCCCCCGGGCGCCTCTCTGGAAACACCATATATTTT
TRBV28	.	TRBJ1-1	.	CASSAGTGKTEAFF	TGTGCCAGCAGCGCGGGGACTGGGAAAACTGAAGCTTTCTTT
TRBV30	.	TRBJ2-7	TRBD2	CAWSVELAGRGQYF	TGTGCCTGGAGTGTTGAGCTAGCGGGACGGGGGCAGTACTTC
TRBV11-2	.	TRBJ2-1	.	CASSLEPRGGEQFF	TGTGCCAGCAGCTTAGAGCCCAGGGGGGGTGAGCAGTTCTTC
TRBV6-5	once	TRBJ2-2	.	CASSPEYGSGELFF	TGTGCCAGCAGCCCCGAGTACGGGTCCGGGGAGCTGTTTTTT
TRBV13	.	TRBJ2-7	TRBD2	CASSSLAGGTYEQYF	TGTGCCAGCAGCTCTCTAGCGGGGGGGACCTACGAGCAGTACTTC
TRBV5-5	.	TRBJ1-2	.	CASTTRRQNYGYTF	TGTGCCAGCACCACTAGGCGACAGAACTATGGCTACACCTTC
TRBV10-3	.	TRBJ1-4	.	CAISEELNEKLFF	TGTGCCATCAGTGAGGAACTGAATGAAAAACTGTTTTTT
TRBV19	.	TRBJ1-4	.	CASSIVIHSHQGKLFF	TGTGCCAGTAGTATAGTAATCCACAGTCATCAGGGAAAACTGTTTTTT
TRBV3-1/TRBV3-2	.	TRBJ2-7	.	CASSQVSGTGEQYF	TGTGCCAGCAGCCAAGTATCCGGGACGGGTGAGCAGTACTTC
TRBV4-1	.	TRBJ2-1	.	CASRVSGSSYNEQFF	TGCGCCAGCAGGGTTAGCGGCTCCTCCTACAATGAGCAGTTCTTC
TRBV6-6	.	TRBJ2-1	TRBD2	CASSPRTSGRLFF	TGTGCCAGCAGTCCGCGGACTAGCGGGAGACTGTTCTTC
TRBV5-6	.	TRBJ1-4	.	CASSLGLGQEREKLFF	TGTGCCAGCAGCTTGGGACTGGGGCAGGAACGGGAAAAACTGTTTTTT
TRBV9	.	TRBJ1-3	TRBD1	CASSEDRGSSGNTIYF	TGTGCCAGCAGCGAAGACAGGGGGTCTTCTGGAAACACCATATATTTT
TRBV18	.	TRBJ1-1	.	CASSPPNRSPNTEAFF	TGTGCCAGCTCACCACCCAACAGGTCTCCGAACACTGAAGCTTTCTTT
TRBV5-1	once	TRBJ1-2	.	CASSPQANYGYTF	TGCGCCAGCAGCCCCCAAGCTAACTATGGCTACACCTTC
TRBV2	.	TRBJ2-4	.	CASSALAKNIQYF	TGTGCCAGCAGTGCGTTAGCCAAAAACATTCAGTACTTC
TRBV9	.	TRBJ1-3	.	CASSVDDGVRDTIYF	TGTGCCAGCAGCGTAGATGATGGGGTTAGGGACACCATATATTTT
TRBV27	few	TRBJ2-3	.	CASSLRVTGRTDTQYF	TGTGCCAGCAGTTTAAGGGTGACAGGCCGCACAGATACGCAGTATTTT
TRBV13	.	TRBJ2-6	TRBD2	CASRSGDVNSGANVLTF	TGTGCCAGCAGAAGCGGGGATGTAAACTCTGGGGCCAACGTCCTGACTTTC
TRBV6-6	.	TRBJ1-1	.	CASSYPGNTEAFF	TGTGCCAGCAGTTACCCCGGGAACACTGAAGCTTTCTTT
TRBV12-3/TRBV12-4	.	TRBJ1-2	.	CASSPTAGHGYTF	TGTGCCAGCAGCCCTACGGCAGGGCACGGCTACACCTTC
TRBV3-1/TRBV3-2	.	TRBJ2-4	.	CASSPQGREIIQYF	TGTGCCAGCAGCCCACAGGGGAGGGAGATCATTCAGTACTTC
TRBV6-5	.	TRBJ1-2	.	CASRGSANYGYTF	TGTGCCAGCAGGGGTTCAGCTAACTATGGCTACACCTTC